These T cell receptor beta chains were read from a single sample in a study of patients and donors after allogeneic stem cell transplantation. TCRdb recomputed calls from the RT-PCR reads with MiXCR, one row per CDR3 protein. The table shows about 160,000 distinct CDR3 sequences, with about a third occurring only once. Sequencing was done on a sample of blood, either unsorted or a sorted T cell fraction (not recorded which). Receptors were obtained from a human donor who was either an allogeneic HSCT recipient or a stem cell or donor lymphocyte infusion donor (not recorded which). It is not recorded whose cells these are; they may come from a transplant donor. CDR3s include the opening cysteine and the closing phenylalanine or tryptophan. The order of the fields is J gene, V gene, D gene, clone size, CDR3 protein, CDR3 DNA. D genes are given only for firm matches. Size tells how often a clone was seen (once, few, many) or the class of an expanded clone, and some rows leave it out.

TRBJ1-1	TRBV6-2/TRBV6-3	.	.	CASSYSQGSTEAFF	TGTGCCAGCAGTTACTCGCAAGGGAGCACTGAAGCTTTCTTT
TRBJ1-6	TRBV12-3/TRBV12-4	.	many	CASSLALGGLSPLHF	TGTGCCAGCAGTTTAGCGTTAGGCGGGCTTTCACCCCTCCACTTT
TRBJ1-1	TRBV4-3	TRBD1	.	CASSHRGLNTEAFF	TGCGCCAGCAGCCACAGGGGGTTGAACACTGAAGCTTTCTTT
TRBJ2-2	TRBV5-1	.	few	CASGQRDANTGELFF	TGCGCCAGCGGCCAGAGGGATGCGAACACCGGGGAGCTGTTTTTT
TRBJ2-2	TRBV6-5	.	.	CASSYSSGTGELFF	TGTGCCAGCAGTTACTCGAGTGGTACCGGGGAGCTGTTTTTT
TRBJ2-1	TRBV12-3/TRBV12-4	.	.	CASRRDQRNEQFF	TGTGCCAGCAGGAGGGACCAAAGGAATGAGCAGTTCTTC
TRBJ2-1	TRBV7-9	TRBD1	.	CASSLGDRGLNEQFF	TGTGCCAGCAGCTTGGGGGACAGGGGACTAAATGAGCAGTTCTTC
TRBJ2-3	TRBV20-1	TRBD1	.	CSATPGQGVPDTQYF	TGCAGTGCTACGCCGGGACAGGGGGTGCCAGATACGCAGTATTTT
TRBJ1-1	TRBV9	.	.	CASSVAGASTEAFF	TGTGCCAGCAGCGTAGCCGGGGCAAGCACTGAAGCTTTCTTT
TRBJ2-2	TRBV9	.	.	CASSVVPTAAITGELFF	TGTGCCAGCAGCGTAGTCCCAACAGCGGCGATCACCGGGGAGCTGTTTTTT
TRBJ1-3	TRBV4-3	TRBD1	many	CASSHGQGVSGNTIYF	TGCGCCAGCAGCCACGGACAGGGGGTATCAGGAAACACCATATATTTT
TRBJ1-5	TRBV7-3	.	.	CASSLTGDSNQPQHF	TGTGCCAGCAGCTTAACCGGGGACAGCAATCAGCCCCAGCATTTT
TRBJ2-1	TRBV21-1	.	few	CASSVASGGLTFYNEQFF	TGTGCCAGCAGCGTAGCTAGCGGGGGCCTTACTTTCTACAATGAGCAGTTCTTC
TRBJ1-2	TRBV7-9	TRBD1	few	CASRDDIQGADGYTF	TGTGCCAGCAGAGACGACATACAGGGGGCTGATGGCTACACCTTC
TRBJ1-6	TRBV6-5	.	.	CASSYSPGDNSPLHF	TGTGCCAGCAGTTACTCGCCAGGGGATAATTCACCCCTCCACTTT
TRBJ2-3	TRBV6-5	.	few	CASSYSRAGGSTDTQYF	TGTGCCAGCAGTTACTCGCGGGCCGGTGGGAGCACAGATACGCAGTATTTT
TRBJ1-2	TRBV7-2	TRBD1	few	CASSLMTGDNYGYTF	TGTGCCAGCAGCTTAATGACAGGGGACAACTATGGCTACACCTTC
TRBJ2-7	TRBV5-5	.	few	CASSLEDEQYF	TGTGCCAGCAGCTTGGAGGACGAGCAGTACTTC
TRBJ1-5	TRBV12-3/TRBV12-4	.	.	CASKPGPIGQPQHF	TGTGCCAGCAAGCCGGGGCCTATAGGGCAGCCCCAGCATTTT
TRBJ1-6	TRBV7-3	.	few	CASSLNGLRTDSPLHF	TGTGCCAGCAGCTTAAATGGCCTGAGGACCGATTCACCCCTCCACTTT
TRBJ2-1	TRBV6-2/TRBV6-3	.	few	CASSSAGLSYNEQFF	TGTGCCAGCAGTTCGGCGGGGCTATCCTACAATGAGCAGTTCTTC
TRBJ1-5	TRBV12-3/TRBV12-4	.	many	CASSSDGIANQPQHF	TGTGCCAGCAGTTCCGACGGGATAGCAAATCAGCCCCAGCATTTT
TRBJ2-1	TRBV4-2	.	once	CASSQDESLSYNEQFF	TGTGCCAGCAGCCAAGATGAGAGCCTCTCCTACAATGAGCAGTTCTTC
TRBJ2-3	TRBV10-2	.	few	CASSRTDTTDTQYF	TGCGCCAGCAGCCGGACAGATACCACAGATACGCAGTATTTT
TRBJ1-1	TRBV29-1	TRBD1	few	CSVLQGQGLQAFF	TGCAGCGTTCTGCAGGGACAGGGGTTACAAGCTTTCTTT
TRBJ1-4	TRBV5-6	TRBD1	few	CASSFGTGATNEKLFF	TGTGCCAGCAGCTTTGGGACAGGGGCAACTAATGAAAAACTGTTTTTT
TRBJ1-4	TRBV5-1	.	few	CASSERWETNEKLFF	TGCGCCAGCAGTGAAAGGTGGGAGACTAATGAAAAACTGTTTTTT
TRBJ2-7	TRBV20-1	.	.	CSAPQANSYEQYF	TGCAGTGCTCCACAGGCAAACTCCTACGAGCAGTACTTC
TRBJ1-6	TRBV27	.	.	CASSGRSYNSPLHF	TGTGCCAGCAGTGGCCGGTCCTATAATTCACCCCTCCACTTT
TRBJ1-3	TRBV20-1	.	.	CSAVQYSGNTIYF	TGCAGTGCTGTACAGTACTCTGGAAACACCATATATTTT
TRBJ1-1	TRBV7-2	TRBD1	few	CASSPRTGQGNTEAFF	TGTGCCAGCAGCCCAAGGACAGGGCAGGGGAACACTGAAGCTTTCTTT
TRBJ1-5	TRBV29-1	.	few	CSVQPGGNQPQHF	TGCAGCGTCCAGCCCGGGGGCAATCAGCCCCAGCATTTT
TRBJ1-5	TRBV2	.	.	CASLMGDSSNQPQHF	TGTGCCAGTCTGATGGGGGATTCTAGCAATCAGCCCCAGCATTTT
TRBJ1-6	TRBV4-3	.	many	CASSQGHLNSPLHF	TGCGCCAGCAGCCAGGGACACCTTAATTCACCCCTCCACTTT
TRBJ1-6	TRBV4-3	.	.	CASSQLNSPLHF	TGCGCCAGCAGCCAACTTAATTCACCCCTCCACTTT
TRBJ2-1	TRBV20-1	.	few	CSAPAWGLSSYNEQFF	TGCAGTGCTCCTGCGTGGGGGTTGAGCTCCTACAATGAGCAGTTCTTC
TRBJ2-3	TRBV9	.	.	CASSVGSPGDTQYF	TGTGCCAGCAGCGTAGGATCCCCGGGGGATACGCAGTATTTT
TRBJ1-5	TRBV6-6	.	few	CASSHSNQPQHF	TGTGCCAGCTCGCATAGCAATCAGCCCCAGCATTTT
TRBJ1-2	TRBV15	.	few	CATSRDGIGQMSTYGYTF	TGTGCCACCAGCAGAGATGGAATCGGACAAATGAGTACCTATGGCTACACCTTC
TRBJ2-3	TRBV10-3	.	.	CATRAQGSSTDTQYF	TGTGCCACCAGGGCGCAGGGGTCTAGCACAGATACGCAGTATTTT
TRBJ1-5	TRBV6-6	.	few	CASKPGESNQPQHF	TGTGCCAGCAAACCAGGGGAGAGCAATCAGCCCCAGCATTTT
TRBJ1-1	TRBV5-1	TRBD1	.	CASRATTGLLEAFF	TGCGCCAGCAGAGCTACGACAGGGCTGCTTGAAGCTTTCTTT
TRBJ1-2	TRBV12-3/TRBV12-4	.	few	CASSSSDRNYGYTF	.
TRBJ1-2	TRBV4-3	TRBD1	.	CASSAYQGAQDYGYTF	TGCGCCAGCAGCGCCTATCAGGGGGCGCAGGACTATGGCTACACCTTC
TRBJ1-1	TRBV11-2	.	.	CASSWGNTEAFF	TGTGCCAGCAGCTGGGGGAACACTGAAGCTTTCTTT
TRBJ2-7	TRBV2	.	once	CASSETFLFYEQYF	TGTGCCAGCAGTGAAACTTTTCTTTTCTACGAGCAGTACTTC
TRBJ2-7	TRBV24-1	TRBD2	few	CATSELGRGEQYF	TGTGCCACCAGTGAGTTGGGGAGGGGCGAGCAGTACTTC
TRBJ1-4	TRBV5-1	.	few	CASSSASNEKLFF	TGCGCCAGCAGCTCGGCCTCTAATGAAAAACTGTTTTTT
TRBJ1-5	TRBV12-3/TRBV12-4	.	.	CATPDRTNQPQHF	TGTGCCACCCCCGACAGGACCAATCAGCCCCAGCATTTT
TRBJ1-4	TRBV5-5	.	.	CASSLGQTNEKLFF	TGTGCCAGCAGCTTGGGACAAACTAATGAAAAACTGTTTTTT
TRBJ1-1	TRBV5-1	.	.	CASREGPGTEAFF	TGCGCCAGCAGGGAAGGGCCAGGAACTGAAGCTTTCTTT
TRBJ2-1	TRBV6-1	.	.	CASNSPNDLTYNEQFF	TGTGCCAGCAACTCCCCGAACGACCTGACCTACAATGAGCAGTTCTTC
TRBJ1-2	TRBV12-3/TRBV12-4	.	.	CASSLNRYGYTF	TGTGCCAGCAGTTTGAATCGGTATGGCTACACCTTC
TRBJ1-3	TRBV27	.	.	CASSLSWAESSGNTIYF	TGTGCCAGCAGTTTATCGTGGGCGGAAAGCTCTGGAAACACCATATATTTT
TRBJ2-3	TRBV5-1	TRBD2	.	CASGRAPPGDTQYF	TGCGCCAGCGGGAGGGCACCACCGGGAGATACGCAGTATTTT
TRBJ1-1	TRBV25-1	.	few	CASAAGGGNTEAFF	TGTGCCAGCGCAGCCGGGGGAGGTAACACTGAAGCTTTCTTT